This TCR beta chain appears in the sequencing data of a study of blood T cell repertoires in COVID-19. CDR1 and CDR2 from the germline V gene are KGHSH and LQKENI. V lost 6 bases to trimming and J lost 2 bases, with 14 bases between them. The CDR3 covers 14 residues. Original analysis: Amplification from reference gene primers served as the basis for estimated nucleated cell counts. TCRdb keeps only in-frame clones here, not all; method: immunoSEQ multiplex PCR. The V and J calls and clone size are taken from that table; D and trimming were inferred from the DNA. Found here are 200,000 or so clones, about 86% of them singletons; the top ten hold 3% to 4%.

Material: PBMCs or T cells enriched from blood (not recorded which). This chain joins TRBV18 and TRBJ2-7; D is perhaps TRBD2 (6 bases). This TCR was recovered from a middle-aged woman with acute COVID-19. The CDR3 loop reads CASSSGTATYEQYF. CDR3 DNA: TGTGCCAGCTCCTCCGGGACTGCAACCTACGAGCAGTACTTC.